Ten or more counts support the clone carrying this T cell receptor beta chain. This record comes from a study of T cells in Graves' hyperthyroidism and ophthalmopathy. This CDR3 is built from 14 residues. CDR1 LNHDA and CDR2 SQIVND come from the germline V gene (reference sequence). Losses at the gene ends were 2 bases for V and 5 bases for J; bases not matched to a gene: 6. Amplification targeted TCR beta CDR3 regions from RNA transcripts. TCR CDR3 underwent first-round RT-PCR with the HTBI primer set. TCRdb called the multiplex PCR reads again in MiXCR, with one record for every CDR3 protein. This sample has 550,000 to 800,000 distinct CDR3 sequences; 17% occur once, and the top ten carry 15% to 17%.

Input material: blood. The chain uses TRBV19 and TRBJ2-7; 7 positions match TRBD2. This sequence was found in a man in his fifties or sixties with Graves' hyperthyroidism. The CDR3 region has the DNA TGTGCCAGTAGTATACCTGGGGGGGTCGACGAGCAGTACTTC. This translates into CASSIPGGVDEQYF.